Following are 27 T cell receptor beta chains from one sample sequenced in a study of cytomegalovirus exposure and HLA in healthy donors (dated 2017 in TCRdb). Library prep was done by the immunoSEQ multiplex PCR assay. For the multiplex PCR, a mixture combining 60 forward primers for TCR Vbeta segments and 13 reverse primers for TCR Jbeta segments was used. TCRdb carries this immuneACCESS record with in-frame sequences only. Its versions omit some clonotypes, under half of them owing to an unresolved V gene in the studies checked, with the rest unexplained. For this sample the table gives around 80,000 clones, of which about a tenth were detected only once. The top ten hold about 24% of the sample. Source material: PBMCs. Receptors were obtained from a man aged 60 to 75 in good health and CMV-seropositive.

This sequence joins TRBV28 and TRBJ2-1; D possibly corresponds to TRBD1 (6 bases). Germline V gene sequence: CDR1 MDHEN, CDR2 SYDVKM. The CDR3 totals 14 residues. V shed 5 bases and J shed 5 bases, with 13 bases lying between them. The CDR3 nucleotides read TGTGCCAGCAGTAGGGGGAGAGGGAACAATGAGCAGTTCTTC. Protein sequence: CASSRGRGNNEQFF.

The chain uses TRBV30 and TRBJ2-2; TRBD2 matches 12 bases. V was pared by 5 bases and J by 6 bases, with 7 bases of the junction left unmatched. This CDR3 contains 15 residues. Looked up from germline, CDR1 is GTSNPN and CDR2 is SVGIG (reference sequence). The CDR3, as DNA: TGTGCCTGGCGACCTAGCGGGGGGGTTGCCGGGGAGCTGTTTTTT. As protein: CAWRPSGGVAGELFF.

Of note for this clone: At one of its ends the junction is not consistent with the germline gene, which may arise from a read error. This rearrangement joins TRBV7-7 to TRBJ1-4; 8 bases map to TRBD1. The CDR3 loop spans 15 amino acids. Germline V gene sequence: CDR1 SSHAT, CDR2 FNYEAQ (reference sequence). CDR3: CASSFRQGSGEKLFF. The CDR3 bases are TGTGCTAGCAGCTTCAGACAGGGGTCGGGAGAAAAACTGTTTTTT. The full variable domain, completed using reference TRBV7-7 and TRBJ1-4, is GAGVSQSPRYKVTKRGQDVTLRCDPISSHATLYWYQQALGQGPEFLTYFNYEAQPDKSGLPSDRFSAERPEGSISTLTIQRTEQRDSAMYRCASSFRQGSGEKLFFGSGTQLSVL.

The rearrangement links TRBV6-5 to TRBJ2-2; 10 bases are a match to TRBD2. Germline V lookup: CDR1 MNHEY, CDR2 SVGAGI. The CDR3 consists of 15 residues. Trimming at V came to 5 bases and at J to 4 bases, leaving 4 bases not matched to a gene. The chain's CDR3 is CASSGGLAVTGELFF. In DNA form, the CDR3 reads TGTGCCAGCAGTGGCGGACTAGCGGTCACCGGGGAGCTGTTTTTT.

The chain recombines TRBV19 with TRBJ2-7; 12 bases align to TRBD2. Per germline, CDR1 LNHDA and CDR2 SQIVND (reference sequence). The CDR3 has 19 residues. V lost 1 base to trimming and J lost 0 bases; unmatched junction nucleotides: 10. The CDR3 spells CASSIGHPMTSGSSYEQYF. CDR3 DNA sequence: TGTGCCAGTAGTATAGGCCATCCTATGACTAGCGGGAGCTCCTACGAGCAGTACTTC.

V is TRBV5-1 and J is TRBJ2-7; TRBD2 aligns across 16 bases. Looked up from germline, CDR1 is SGHRS and CDR2 is YFSETQ. There are 17 residues in the CDR3. V dropped 3 bases and J dropped 1; count of bases not matched to a gene: 4. CDR3 protein: CASSWGLAGGPSYEQYF. CDR3 bases: TGCGCCAGCAGCTGGGGACTAGCGGGAGGGCCGTCCTACGAGCAGTACTTC.

This rearrangement joins TRBV7-6 to TRBJ1-4, with D possibly TRBD1 on 5 matching bases. Germline CDR1 reads SGHVS; CDR2 reads FNYEAQ. The ends were cut back, 6 bases at V and 8 bases at J, with 13 bases in the middle. The CDR3 sequence is 13 residues long. CDR3 residues: CASRAGFGEKLFF. The CDR3 DNA reads as TGTGCCAGCAGAGCAGGGTTTGGCGAAAAACTGTTTTTT.

This clone has only a few counts. This rearrangement joins TRBV13 to TRBJ2-7; D perhaps matches TRBD2 (5 bases). V was trimmed by 2 bases and J by 1 base, leaving 9 bases between them. CDR3 length equals 14 residues. In germline, CDR1 is PRHDT, CDR2 FYEKMQ (reference sequence). The CDR3 reads CASSLTEGSYEQYV. Written as DNA, the CDR3 is TGTGCCAGCAGCTTAACTGAGGGTTCCTACGAGCAGTACGTC.

The chain links TRBV7-9 to TRBJ2-7, with D maybe TRBD2 (6 bases). This CDR3 has 13 amino acids. V lost 5 bases to trimming and J lost 6 bases, with 14 bases between them. Per germline, CDR1 SEHNR and CDR2 FQNEAQ (reference sequence). The CDR3 sequence is CASSTAGSFEQYF. CDR3 DNA: TGTGCCAGCAGCACCGCGGGGAGCTTCGAGCAGTACTTC.

This clone was counted only a few times. The DNA for the CDR3 is TGCGCCAGCAGTGCGACAGTCTCCTCAACGACCGATGAGCAGTTCTTC. This translates into CASSATVSSTTDEQFF. The chain couples TRBV5-1 to TRBJ2-1; perhaps TRBD1 as D (5 bases). Germline V lookup: CDR1 SGHRS, CDR2 YFSETQ. The V end was cut by 5 bases, the J end by 8 bases, with 23 bases between. The CDR3 length is 16 residues.

The chain employs TRBV9 and TRBJ1-3; a possible D gene is TRBD1 (5 bases). CDR1 is SGDLS, CDR2 YYNGEE, per germline. V was pared by 3 bases and J by 0 bases, with 13 bases between. This CDR3 comprises 16 residues. Here the CDR3 DNA reads TGTGCCAGCAGCGGCGGTACAGGTAGCTCTGGAAACACCATATATTTT. Residues: CASSGGTGSSGNTIYF.

This clone was observed a handful of times. The rearrangement links TRBV5-1 to TRBJ1-2, with D possibly TRBD1 on 6 matching bases. The germline gives CDR1 SGHRS, CDR2 YFSETQ. Trimming pared 0 bases from V and 6 bases from J, leaving 18 bases between. The CDR3 is 16 amino acids. CDR3 DNA sequence: TGCGCCAGCAGCTTGGAGGGGGACCAGCTTGCTCATGGCTACACCTTC. Translation: CASSLEGDQLAHGYTF.

This clone was counted only a few times. The germline gene is not matched at one end of the junction; a read error may be the cause. V is TRBV6-1 and J is TRBJ2-7; TRBD1 matches 10 bases. CDR3 length equals 16 residues. Germline V gene sequence: CDR1 MNHNS, CDR2 SASEGT. CDR3 DNA: TGTGCCAGCAGTGAAGCCCGGGACAGGGGAGCGACTACCACAAACTTC. Its protein is CASSEARDRGATTTNF.

The chain carries TRBV15 and TRBJ2-7; 7 bases agree with TRBD1. CDR1 is LNHNV and CDR2 is YYDKDF in the germline V gene (reference sequence). The CDR3 is 15 amino acids. V lost 3 bases, J lost 0 bases, and 5 bases stayed unmatched. The CDR3 sequence: CATSRPRGPSYEQYF. CDR3 nucleotides: TGTGCCACCAGCAGGCCAAGGGGGCCCTCCTACGAGCAGTACTTC.

The CDR3 sequence: CASRVQREGNEQFF. In nucleotides, the CDR3 is TGTGCCAGCAGGGTACAGCGGGAGGGCAATGAGCAGTTCTTC. This chain links TRBV2 with TRBJ2-1; 10 bases map to TRBD2. Germline V CDR1 and CDR2: SNHLY, FYNNEI. The CDR3 covers 14 residues. The J segment lost 6 bases and the V segment lost 6 bases, leaving 5 bases of the junction unmatched.

V usage is TRBV5-1 and J usage is TRBJ2-5; 14 nucleotides match TRBD2. CDR1 and CDR2 from the germline V gene are SGHRS and YFSETQ. The junction had 3 bases not matched to a gene; V was cut back by 0 bases and J by 5 bases. This CDR3 has 16 residues. The CDR3 reads CASSLGLAGGAETQYF. The CDR3 DNA reads TGCGCCAGCAGCTTGGGACTAGCGGGAGGGGCGGAGACCCAGTACTTC.

This rearrangement joins TRBV6-5 to TRBJ1-4, with a weak D call TRBD1 (6 bases). The V end lost 8 bases, the J end lost 7 bases, and 17 bases lay between the germline ends. CDR1 is MNHEY, CDR2 SVGAGI, per germline. This CDR3 is 14 amino acids long. CDR3 residues: CASRLRPGVEKLFF. The CDR3 DNA reads as TGTGCCAGCCGCCTCAGGCCAGGGGTTGAAAAACTGTTTTTT.

This clone was observed a few times. Different DNA sequences within this sample yield the same CDR3. The V and J genes are TRBV5-1 and TRBJ2-5; a possible D gene is TRBD2 (6 bases). V gave up 1 base and J gave up 5 bases, with 15 bases separating them. This CDR3 has 15 amino acids. Germline-derived CDR1 and CDR2 are SGHRS and YFSETQ. The DNA for the CDR3 is TGCGCCAGCAGCTTGAGGAGGGGAAGAGAGGAGACCCAGTACTTC. Its translation: CASSLRRGREETQYF.

The V and J genes are TRBV13 and TRBJ2-3, with TRBD2 identical over 9 bases. The CDR3 totals 16 residues. Per germline, CDR1 PRHDT and CDR2 FYEKMQ (reference sequence). V was clipped by 2 bases and J by 8 bases; unmatched bases: 11. CDR3 nucleotides: TGTGCCAGCAGCTTACTCAGCGGGGGGCCGCCGGGTACGCAGTATTTT. Translating gives CASSLLSGGPPGTQYF.

This chain connects TRBV7-2 to TRBJ2-1, with 8 bases identical to TRBD1. CDR3 length: 15 amino acids. J lost 13 bases, V lost 7 bases, and 18 bases had no gene match. Per the germline V gene, CDR1 is SGHTA and CDR2 is FQGNSA. The CDR3 sequence is CASTPGQELRGAQFF. In DNA, the CDR3 is TGTGCCAGCACCCCGGGACAGGAGTTGAGGGGGGCCCAGTTCTTC.

This clone was counted a few times. V gene TRBV30 combines with J gene TRBJ1-2; D is perhaps TRBD1 (6 bases). With 3 bases removed from V and 7 bases from J, the gap between germline ends came to 12 bases. Germline V gives CDR1 GTSNPN, CDR2 SVGIG (reference sequence). The CDR3 length is 12 residues. This CDR3 reads CAWRNRVSGYTF. Written as DNA, the CDR3 is TGTGCCTGGAGGAACAGGGTTTCTGGCTACACCTTC.

This clone occurred a few times. V and J are TRBV10-2 and TRBJ2-2; 7 bases map to TRBD2. J lost 5 bases, V lost 0 bases, and 3 bases had no gene match. The CDR3 runs 15 residues. In germline, CDR1 is WSHSY, CDR2 SAAADI. CDR3 residues: CASSESGAGTGELFF. DNA for the CDR3: TGCGCCAGCAGTGAGTCAGGAGCGGGGACCGGGGAGCTGTTTTTT.

This clone was detected only a few times. The rearrangement links TRBV7-2 to TRBJ2-1, with a possible D match to TRBD2 (6 bases). CDR1 is SGHTA, CDR2 FQGNSA, per germline. The V end lost 4 bases, the J end lost 6 bases, and 13 bases lay between the germline ends. CDR3 length: 14 residues. CDR3 coding DNA: TGTGCCAGCAGCTCGGGACTCCTATCCAATGAGCAGTTCTTC. As protein: CASSSGLLSNEQFF.

This chain links TRBV28 with TRBJ1-1; D unresolved. The CDR3 has 13 residues. Between the trimmed V and J ends, which lost 6 bases and 6 bases, there was a span of 14 bases. The germline CDR1 and CDR2 sequences are MDHEN and SYDVKM. CDR3 in amino acids: CASRASVNPEAFF. CDR3 DNA sequence: TGTGCCAGCAGGGCCTCAGTCAATCCTGAAGCTTTCTTT. Supplemented by reference TRBV28 and TRBJ1-1, the full variable domain reads DVKVTQSSRYLVKRTGEKVFLECVQDMDHENMFWYRQDPGLGLRLIYFSYDVKMKEKGDIPEGYSVSREKKERFSLILESASTNQTSMYLCASRASVNPEAFFGQGTRLTVV.

J is TRBJ1-4 and V is TRBV6-5; 10 nucleotides line up with TRBD1. J was trimmed by 7 bases and V by 5 bases; bases with no gene match: 7. Germline values: CDR1 MNHEY, CDR2 SVGAGI. This CDR3 contains 15 residues. The CDR3 region has the DNA TGTGCCAGCAGTATTCAGACAGGGGGCTTTGAAAAACTGTTTTTT. As protein: CASSIQTGGFEKLFF.

The genes are TRBV18 and TRBJ1-1; D remains ambiguous. This CDR3 comprises 17 residues. The germline CDR1 and CDR2 sequences are KGHSH and LQKENI. V lost 4 bases and J lost 1, with 19 bases in between. This CDR3 is CASSQGSGVQSNTEAFF. The CDR3 bases are TGTGCCAGCTCACAGGGCTCCGGGGTCCAGTCGAACACTGAAGCTTTCTTT.

This clone was seen a handful of times. V usage is TRBV27 and J usage is TRBJ2-3; perhaps TRBD1 as D (5 bases). V was shortened by 6 bases and J by 4 bases, with 14 bases between the two germline ends. The germline V gene encodes CDR1 MNHEY and CDR2 SMNVEV (reference sequence). The CDR3 loop spans 14 amino acids. The DNA of the CDR3 is TGTGCCAGCAGGGCAGGGTTGGGGCCAGATACGCAGTATTTT. Amino acid sequence: CASRAGLGPDTQYF.